This T cell receptor beta chain derives from a study of blood T cell repertoires in COVID-19 (TCRdb year 2020). Concerning the study at large: Collaborator samples came from the United States, Italy and Spain and covered acute and convalescent phases of COVID-19. The prospective study material was composed of cDNA or gDNA derived from T cells, B-cell-depleted T cells, or PBMCs. Subjects who had been exposed to COVID-19, were actively infected with it, or had recovered from it provided the deeply sampled blood TCRbeta repertoires that made up the dataset. The repertoires were released in a freely available public database intended as a resource for research on the immune response to SARS-CoV-2. Samples came from the ongoing ImmuneRACE study (first 160 participants) plus 1,254 subjects from 6 global collaborators. Nearly every sample came with metadata listing a de-identified subject ID, COVID-19 status, age in years and sex. Where available, HLA class I and class II types were taken from metadata supplied by the sample provider and were not determined by assay-based typing.

Enrolling through a virtual design, the prospective study's participants ranged in age from about 18 to 89 years and lived across 20 to 30 United States geographic areas. To assign participants to cohorts, the prospective study relied on clinical history that participants themselves reported in a screening survey and a study questionnaire. For ImmuneRACE Cohort 3, a participant was defined as recovered based on two consecutive negative NP/OP PCR tests, clearance by a healthcare professional, or resolution of symptoms. In the prospective study, mobile phlebotomists collected whole blood, serum and a nasopharyngeal or oropharyngeal swab from each participant. Over a roughly two-month period, participants in the prospective study had the option of providing additional blood draws and questionnaires. Prospective study blood samples were shipped either frozen or at room temperature before DNA extraction.

The germline V gene (reference sequence) supplies CDR1 GTSNPN and CDR2 SVGIG. Cut back by 1 base and 6 bases, the V and J ends lie 10 bases apart. The CDR3 measures 13 amino acids from cysteine to phenylalanine. Of the read, only the CDR3 DNA is kept; its 39 bases are in frame from base 1. Beyond this particular receptor, the publication reports: The quantity of clinical and demographic metadata differed by source and by participant and was supplied without curation.

The immunoSEQ Assay, a bias-controlled multiplex PCR, was used to amplify TCRbeta CDR3 regions from genomic DNA. Processing in the source paper ran as follows. Within the assay, amplification of reference gene primers was used to estimate how many nucleated cells each sample contained. To quantify the absolute abundance of each unique TCRbeta CDR3 rearrangement, sequence reads were collapsed and filtered. Productive Simpson clonality was computed per sample as the square root of Simpson's diversity index over productive rearrangements. Drawn from immuneACCESS, this table holds only the in-frame rearrangements with V and J called that TCRdb kept. Clones are partly lost; checked studies trace under half to an unresolved V gene and leave the rest unexplained. V and J calls plus clone size are reproduced from that table; the DNA served to infer D and trimming. Recorded for this sample are hundreds of thousands of clones; about 88% of them occurred a single time. The ten largest make up 2.6% of the sample.

Comments on this clone: The antigen it binds to is not known. Qualities for individual bases were not recorded, and no much larger clone is one base off.

Sequenced sample: PBMCs or T cells enriched from blood (not recorded which). This TCR was sampled from a man in his 60s who had recovered from COVID-19. This sequence uses TRBV30 and TRBJ1-5, with TRBD1 as a weak D call on 5 bases. At the DNA level, the sequence is TGTGCCTGGAGTGGGGGGAGGGTTCAGCCCCAGCATTTT. Translated, it reads CAWSGGRVQPQHF.